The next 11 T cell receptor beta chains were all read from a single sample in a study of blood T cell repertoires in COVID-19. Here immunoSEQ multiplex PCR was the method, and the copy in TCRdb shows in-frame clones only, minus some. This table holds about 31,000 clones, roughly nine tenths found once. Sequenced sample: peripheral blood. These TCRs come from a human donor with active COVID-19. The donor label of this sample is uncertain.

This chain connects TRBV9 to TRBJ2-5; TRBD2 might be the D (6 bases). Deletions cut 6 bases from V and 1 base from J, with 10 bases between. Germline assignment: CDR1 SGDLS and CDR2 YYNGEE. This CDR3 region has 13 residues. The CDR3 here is CASNGGPQETQYF. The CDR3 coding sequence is TGTGCCAGCAACGGGGGACCCCAAGAGACCCAGTACTTC.

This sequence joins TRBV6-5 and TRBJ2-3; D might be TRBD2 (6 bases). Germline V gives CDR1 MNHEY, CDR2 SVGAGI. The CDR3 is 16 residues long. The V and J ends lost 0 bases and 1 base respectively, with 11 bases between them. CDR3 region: CASSYSGRWGTDTQYF. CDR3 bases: TGTGCCAGCAGTTACTCGGGGAGGTGGGGCACAGATACGCAGTATTTT.

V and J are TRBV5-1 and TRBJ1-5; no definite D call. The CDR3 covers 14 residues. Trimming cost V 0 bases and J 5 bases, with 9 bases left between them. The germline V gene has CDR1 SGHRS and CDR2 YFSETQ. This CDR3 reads CASSLGGGDQPQHF. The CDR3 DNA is TGCGCCAGCAGCTTGGGCGGAGGCGATCAGCCCCAGCATTTT. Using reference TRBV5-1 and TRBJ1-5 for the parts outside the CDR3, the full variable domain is KAGVTQTPRYLIKTRGQQVTLSCSPISGHRSVSWYQQTPGQGLQFLFEYFSETQRNKGNFPGRFSGRQFSNSRSEMNVSTLELGDSALYLCASSLGGGDQPQHFGDGTRLSIL.

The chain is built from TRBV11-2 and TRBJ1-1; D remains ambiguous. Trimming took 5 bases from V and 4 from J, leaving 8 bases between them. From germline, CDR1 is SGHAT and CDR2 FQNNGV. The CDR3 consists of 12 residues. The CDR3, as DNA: TGTGCCAGCAGCAGCCGTTTCACTGAAGCTTTCTTT. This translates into CASSSRFTEAFF.

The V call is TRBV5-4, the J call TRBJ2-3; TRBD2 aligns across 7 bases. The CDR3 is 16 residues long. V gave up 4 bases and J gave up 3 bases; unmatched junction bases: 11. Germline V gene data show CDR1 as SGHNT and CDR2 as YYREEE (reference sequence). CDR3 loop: CASSQALGTKTDTQYF. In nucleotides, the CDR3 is TGTGCCAGCAGCCAAGCTTTGGGGACTAAGACAGATACGCAGTATTTT.

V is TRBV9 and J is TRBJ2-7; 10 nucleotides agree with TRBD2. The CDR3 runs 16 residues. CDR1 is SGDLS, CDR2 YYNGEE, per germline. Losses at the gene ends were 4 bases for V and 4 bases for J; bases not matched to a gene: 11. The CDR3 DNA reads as TGTGCCAGCAGCCCTCCCCAGCGGGAGGGCCGGTACGAGCAGTACTTC. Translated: CASSPPQREGRYEQYF.

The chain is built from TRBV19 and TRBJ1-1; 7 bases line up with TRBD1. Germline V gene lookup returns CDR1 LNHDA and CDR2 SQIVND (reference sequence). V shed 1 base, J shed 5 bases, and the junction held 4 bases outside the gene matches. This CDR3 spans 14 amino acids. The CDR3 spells CASSIGSGGTEAFF. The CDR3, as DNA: TGTGCCAGTAGTATAGGATCAGGGGGGACTGAAGCTTTCTTT.

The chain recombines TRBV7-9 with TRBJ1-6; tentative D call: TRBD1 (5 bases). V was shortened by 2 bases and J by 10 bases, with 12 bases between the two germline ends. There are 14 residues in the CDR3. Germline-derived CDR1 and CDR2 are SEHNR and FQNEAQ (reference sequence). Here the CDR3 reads CASSLQGMRSPLHF. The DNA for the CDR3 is TGTGCCAGCAGCTTACAGGGTATGCGATCACCCCTCCACTTT. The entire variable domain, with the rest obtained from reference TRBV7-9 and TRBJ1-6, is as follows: DTGVSQNPRHKITKRGQNVTFRCDPISEHNRLYWYRQTLGQGPEFLTYFQNEAQLEKSRLLSDRFSAERPKGSFSTLEIQRTEQGDSAMYLCASSLQGMRSPLHFGNGTRLTVT.

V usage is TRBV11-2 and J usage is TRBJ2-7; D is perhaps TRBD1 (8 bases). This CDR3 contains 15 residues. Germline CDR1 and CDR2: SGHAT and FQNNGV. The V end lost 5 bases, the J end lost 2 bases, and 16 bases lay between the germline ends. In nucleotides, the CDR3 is TGTGCCAGCAGCCAACAGGGGGGGAGTACCTACGAGCAGTACTTC. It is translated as CASSQQGGSTYEQYF.

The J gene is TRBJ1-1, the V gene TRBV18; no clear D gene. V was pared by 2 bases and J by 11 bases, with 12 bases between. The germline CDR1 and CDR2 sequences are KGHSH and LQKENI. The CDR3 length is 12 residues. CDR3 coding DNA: TGTGCCAGCTCACCAGCGGTGAATTCGGCTTTCTTT. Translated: CASSPAVNSAFF.

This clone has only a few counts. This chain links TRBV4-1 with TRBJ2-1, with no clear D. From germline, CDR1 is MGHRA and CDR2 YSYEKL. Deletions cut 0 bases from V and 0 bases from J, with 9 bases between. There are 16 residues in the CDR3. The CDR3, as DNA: TGCGCCAGCAGCCAAGATCTGCAGAACTCCTACAATGAGCAGTTCTTC. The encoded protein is CASSQDLQNSYNEQFF.